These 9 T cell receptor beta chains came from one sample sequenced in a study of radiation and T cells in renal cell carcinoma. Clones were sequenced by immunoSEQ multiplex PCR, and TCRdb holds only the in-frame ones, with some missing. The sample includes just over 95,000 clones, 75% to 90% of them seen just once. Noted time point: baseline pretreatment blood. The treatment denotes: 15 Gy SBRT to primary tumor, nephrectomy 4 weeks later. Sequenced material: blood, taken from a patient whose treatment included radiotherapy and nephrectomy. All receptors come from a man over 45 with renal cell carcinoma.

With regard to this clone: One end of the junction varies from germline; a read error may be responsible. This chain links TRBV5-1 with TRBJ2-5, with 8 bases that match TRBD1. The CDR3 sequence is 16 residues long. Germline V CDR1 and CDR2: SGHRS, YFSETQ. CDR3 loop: CASSLDPGGLQETQYF. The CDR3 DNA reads TGCGCCAGCAGTTTGGACCCAGGGGGCCTTCAAGAGACCCAGTACTTC.

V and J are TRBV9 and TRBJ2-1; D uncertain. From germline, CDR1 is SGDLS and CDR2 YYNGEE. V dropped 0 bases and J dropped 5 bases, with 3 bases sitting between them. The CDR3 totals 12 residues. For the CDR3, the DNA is TGTGCCAGCAGCGTAGGGAACAATGAGCAGTTCTTC. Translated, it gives CASSVGNNEQFF.

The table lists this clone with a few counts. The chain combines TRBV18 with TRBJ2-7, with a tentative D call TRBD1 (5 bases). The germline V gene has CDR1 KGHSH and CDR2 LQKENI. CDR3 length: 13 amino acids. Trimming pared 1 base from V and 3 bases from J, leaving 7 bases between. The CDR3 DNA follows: TGTGCCAGCTCACCACAGACAGACTACGAGCAGTACTTC. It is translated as CASSPQTDYEQYF.

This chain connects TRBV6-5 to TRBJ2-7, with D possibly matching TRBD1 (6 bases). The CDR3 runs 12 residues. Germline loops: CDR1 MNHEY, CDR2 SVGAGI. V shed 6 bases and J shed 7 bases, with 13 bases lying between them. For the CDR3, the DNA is TGTGCCAGCAGCAAGTCAAGGGGGGAGCAGTACTTC. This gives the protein CASSKSRGEQYF.

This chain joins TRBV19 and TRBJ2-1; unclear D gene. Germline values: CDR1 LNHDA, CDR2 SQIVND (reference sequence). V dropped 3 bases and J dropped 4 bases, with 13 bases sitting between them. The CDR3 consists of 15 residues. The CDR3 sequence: CASSILVGVYNEQFF. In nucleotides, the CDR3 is TGTGCCAGTAGTATCCTAGTGGGCGTTTACAATGAGCAGTTCTTC.

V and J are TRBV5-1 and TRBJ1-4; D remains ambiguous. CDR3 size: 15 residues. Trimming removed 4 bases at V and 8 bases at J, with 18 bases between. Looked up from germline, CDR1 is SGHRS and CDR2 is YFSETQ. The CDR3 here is CASSADGSVGEKLFF. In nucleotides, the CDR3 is TGCGCCAGCAGCGCTGACGGATCCGTCGGCGAAAAACTGTTTTTT.

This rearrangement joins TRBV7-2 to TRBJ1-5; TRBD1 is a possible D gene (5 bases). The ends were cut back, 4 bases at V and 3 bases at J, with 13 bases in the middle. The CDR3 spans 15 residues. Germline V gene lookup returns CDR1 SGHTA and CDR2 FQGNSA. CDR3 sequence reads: CASSSFGAVNQPQHF. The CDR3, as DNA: TGTGCCAGCAGCTCCTTCGGGGCAGTCAATCAGCCCCAGCATTTT.

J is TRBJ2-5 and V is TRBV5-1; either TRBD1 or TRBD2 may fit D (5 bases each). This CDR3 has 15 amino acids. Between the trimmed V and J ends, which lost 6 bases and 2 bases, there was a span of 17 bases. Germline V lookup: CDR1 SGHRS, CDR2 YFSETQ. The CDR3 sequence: CASTSSGAVQETQYF. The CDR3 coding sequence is TGCGCCAGCACCTCCTCCGGGGCGGTACAAGAGACCCAGTACTTC.

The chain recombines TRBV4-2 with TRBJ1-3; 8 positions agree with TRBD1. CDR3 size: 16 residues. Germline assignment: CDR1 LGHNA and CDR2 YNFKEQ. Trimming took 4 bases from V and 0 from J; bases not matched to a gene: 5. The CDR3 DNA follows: TGTGCCAGCAGCCTCCGGACAGGGAGCTCTGGAAACACCATATATTTT. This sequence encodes CASSLRTGSSGNTIYF.